These T cell receptor beta chains were read from a single sample in a study of T cell responses to AZD1222 COVID-19 vaccine. Assay used: immunoSEQ multiplex PCR; TCRdb lists only in-frame clones, some missing. The table lists 100,000 or so clones, more than 85% of them singletons, with 15% to 20% in the top ten. The sample in question was peripheral blood, obtained on day 0 of AZD1222 vaccination. These receptors all stem from an adult in good health. CDR3s include the opening cysteine and the closing phenylalanine or tryptophan. D genes are given only for firm matches. Clone size, where shown, is once, few, many, or a class for clones that have expanded.

V gene: TRBV9; D gene: TRBD1; J gene: TRBJ1-2; clone size: NA; CDR3 DNA: TGTGCCAGCAGCGGAGACAGGGGGCGCCCTACGGACTATGGCTACACCTTC; CDR3 protein: CASSGDRGRPTDYGYTF
V gene: TRBV28; D gene: NA; J gene: TRBJ1-6; clone size: NA; CDR3 DNA: TGTGCCAGCAGTCACCCGGGACATAGCTCCTATAATTCACCCCTCCACTTT; CDR3 protein: CASSHPGHSSYNSPLHF
V gene: TRBV20-1; D gene: NA; J gene: TRBJ1-2; clone size: NA; CDR3 DNA: TGCAGTGCAAGTGCTAGTGCCCTAGACAGGTTCTATGGCTACACCTTC; CDR3 protein: CSASASALDRFYGYTF
V gene: TRBV30; D gene: TRBD1; J gene: TRBJ1-1; clone size: few; CDR3 DNA: TGTGCCTGTTACGAGGGGGCCGGTGAAGCTTTCTTT; CDR3 protein: CACYEGAGEAFF
V gene: TRBV11-3; D gene: TRBD2; J gene: TRBJ2-2; clone size: NA; CDR3 DNA: TGTGCCAGCAGCTTTGGAGCGGGGGTTCGGGACACCGGGGAGCTGTTTTTT; CDR3 protein: CASSFGAGVRDTGELFF
V gene: TRBV5-1; D gene: NA; J gene: TRBJ1-2; clone size: NA; CDR3 DNA: TGCGCCAGCAGCCTCAGGGGAGGCTACACCTTC; CDR3 protein: CASSLRGGYTF
V gene: TRBV27; D gene: TRBD1; J gene: TRBJ2-1; clone size: NA; CDR3 DNA: TGTGCCAGCAGTTCCTCGACAGGGGCCGCTGAGCAGTTCTTC; CDR3 protein: CASSSSTGAAEQFF
V gene: TRBV20-1; D gene: NA; J gene: TRBJ2-3; clone size: NA; CDR3 DNA: TGCAGTGCTAGTCCGGGGAGGCGGGCCACAGATACGCAGTATTTT; CDR3 protein: CSASPGRRATDTQYF
V gene: TRBV19; D gene: NA; J gene: TRBJ1-5; clone size: NA; CDR3 DNA: TGTGCCAGTAGTATTACTTCGGGGTACGACAATCAGCCCCAGCATTTT; CDR3 protein: CASSITSGYDNQPQHF
V gene: TRBV11-2; D gene: NA; J gene: TRBJ1-2; clone size: NA; CDR3 DNA: TGTGCCAGCAGCGTTTCTCCGGAAACCTATGGCTACACCTTC; CDR3 protein: CASSVSPETYGYTF
V gene: TRBV5-6; D gene: NA; J gene: TRBJ1-1; clone size: NA; CDR3 DNA: TGTGCCAGCAGTTTTCCCGGGACGCGTGGTGAAGCTTTCTTT; CDR3 protein: CASSFPGTRGEAFF
V gene: TRBV5-1; D gene: NA; J gene: TRBJ1-4; clone size: NA; CDR3 DNA: TGCGCCAGCAGCTTAGGGGGAGTGGGTGAAAAACTGTTTTTT; CDR3 protein: CASSLGGVGEKLFF
V gene: TRBV7-3; D gene: NA; J gene: TRBJ2-1; clone size: NA; CDR3 DNA: TGTGCCAGCAGCTTGGTCGGGACGGCTCCCTACAATGAGCAGTTCTTC; CDR3 protein: CASSLVGTAPYNEQFF
V gene: TRBV7-9; D gene: TRBD2; J gene: TRBJ2-1; clone size: few; CDR3 DNA: TGTGCCAGCAGCCCCCCGGGGGGGCCAAGGGATGAGCAGTTCTTC; CDR3 protein: CASSPPGGPRDEQFF
V gene: TRBV7-6; D gene: NA; J gene: TRBJ2-5; clone size: NA; CDR3 DNA: TGTGCCAGCAGCTTACCCCAAGAGACCCAGTACTTC; CDR3 protein: CASSLPQETQYF
V gene: TRBV3-1/TRBV3-2; D gene: NA; J gene: TRBJ2-5; clone size: NA; CDR3 DNA: TGTGCCAGCAGCCAACAGGGGGGTGAGACCCAGTACTTC; CDR3 protein: CASSQQGGETQYF
V gene: TRBV11-3; D gene: NA; J gene: TRBJ2-3; clone size: once; CDR3 DNA: TGTGCCAGCAGCTTAGCGGGCACAGATACGCAGTATTTT; CDR3 protein: CASSLAGTDTQYF
V gene: TRBV5-1; D gene: TRBD1; J gene: TRBJ1-6; clone size: NA; CDR3 DNA: TGCGCCAGCAGTTTAGACAGGGCAGATAATTCACCCCTCCACTTT; CDR3 protein: CASSLDRADNSPLHF
V gene: TRBV5-1; D gene: TRBD2; J gene: TRBJ2-7; clone size: NA; CDR3 DNA: TGCGCCAGCAGCTTGGGACTAGCGGAGATCTACGAGCAGTACTTC; CDR3 protein: CASSLGLAEIYEQYF
V gene: TRBV7-9; D gene: TRBD1; J gene: TRBJ2-2; clone size: few; CDR3 DNA: TGTGCCAGCAGCTTATTGCGACAGGGCATCGGGGAGCTGTTTTTT; CDR3 protein: CASSLLRQGIGELFF
V gene: TRBV29-1; D gene: NA; J gene: TRBJ2-7; clone size: NA; CDR3 DNA: TGCAGTGGGGGGTTAGCTTACGAGCAGTACTTC; CDR3 protein: CSGGLAYEQYF
V gene: TRBV27; D gene: NA; J gene: TRBJ1-2; clone size: NA; CDR3 DNA: TGTGCCAGCAGTTTATCGTCGGCTTTCTATGGCTACACCTTC; CDR3 protein: CASSLSSAFYGYTF
V gene: TRBV5-1; D gene: NA; J gene: TRBJ1-2; clone size: NA; CDR3 DNA: TGCGCCAGCAGCTTGGACAGCTATGGCTACACCTTC; CDR3 protein: CASSLDSYGYTF
V gene: TRBV7-8; D gene: NA; J gene: TRBJ2-7; clone size: few; CDR3 DNA: TGTGCCAGCAGCCTTCCGGGCCTGTCACGCTACGAGCAGTACTTC; CDR3 protein: CASSLPGLSRYEQYF
V gene: TRBV29-1; D gene: NA; J gene: TRBJ1-2; clone size: NA; CDR3 DNA: TGCAGCGTGACCCGGGACACTAACTATGGCTACACCTTC; CDR3 protein: CSVTRDTNYGYTF
V gene: TRBV6-5; D gene: NA; J gene: TRBJ1-4; clone size: NA; CDR3 DNA: TGTGCCAGCAGCGCCTCAGGAGAGAATGAAAAACTGTTTTTT; CDR3 protein: CASSASGENEKLFF
V gene: TRBV29-1; D gene: NA; J gene: TRBJ2-7; clone size: NA; CDR3 DNA: TGCAGCGTTGGAGGGGAGACGGGGTCCTACGAGCAGTACTTC; CDR3 protein: CSVGGETGSYEQYF
V gene: TRBV7-9; D gene: NA; J gene: TRBJ1-4; clone size: NA; CDR3 DNA: TGTGCCAGCAGTCTTCAGGGAGTCGGTGAAAAACTGTTTTTT; CDR3 protein: CASSLQGVGEKLFF
V gene: TRBV20-1; D gene: NA; J gene: TRBJ2-4; clone size: NA; CDR3 DNA: TGCAGTGCAGAGCTGGGGGACATTCAGTACTTC; CDR3 protein: CSAELGDIQYF
V gene: TRBV28; D gene: NA; J gene: TRBJ1-3; clone size: NA; CDR3 DNA: TGTGCCAGCGACGACAGGAGCTCTGGAAACACCATATATTTT; CDR3 protein: CASDDRSSGNTIYF
V gene: TRBV27; D gene: NA; J gene: TRBJ1-5; clone size: NA; CDR3 DNA: TGTGCCAGCAGGGACACTTACAATCAGCCCCAGCATTTT; CDR3 protein: CASRDTYNQPQHF
V gene: TRBV4-1; D gene: NA; J gene: TRBJ1-3; clone size: few; CDR3 DNA: TGCGCCAGCAGCCACTGGACAGTGTCCTCTGGAAACACCATATATTTT; CDR3 protein: CASSHWTVSSGNTIYF
V gene: TRBV28; D gene: NA; J gene: TRBJ1-3; clone size: NA; CDR3 DNA: TGTGCCAGCAACGGGGCAGCGGGGCCTCTCTCTGGAAACACCATATATTTT; CDR3 protein: CASNGAAGPLSGNTIYF
V gene: TRBV7-9; D gene: NA; J gene: TRBJ1-1; clone size: NA; CDR3 DNA: TGTGCCAGCAGCTCCCTGGGACCGAACACTGAAGCTTTCTTT; CDR3 protein: CASSSLGPNTEAFF
V gene: TRBV27; D gene: TRBD1; J gene: TRBJ2-1; clone size: few; CDR3 DNA: TGTGCCAGCAGGATGGACAGGGGCTCCTACAATGAGCAGTTCTTC; CDR3 protein: CASRMDRGSYNEQFF
V gene: TRBV3-1/TRBV3-2; D gene: TRBD1; J gene: TRBJ1-2; clone size: NA; CDR3 DNA: TGTGCCAGCAGCCAAGAACAGGGGTACTATGGCTACACCTTC; CDR3 protein: CASSQEQGYYGYTF
V gene: TRBV19; D gene: TRBD2; J gene: TRBJ2-1; clone size: NA; CDR3 DNA: TGTGCCAGTACGGTCGGGACTAGCGGGAGCTTTGAGCAGTTCTTC; CDR3 protein: CASTVGTSGSFEQFF
V gene: TRBV28; D gene: TRBD1; J gene: TRBJ1-2; clone size: NA; CDR3 DNA: TGTGCCAGCAGTAGTGGACAGGTATATGGCTACACCTTC; CDR3 protein: CASSSGQVYGYTF
V gene: TRBV11-1; D gene: NA; J gene: TRBJ2-5; clone size: NA; CDR3 DNA: TGTGCCAGCAGCGACCGGGGGACAGAGACCCAGTACTTC; CDR3 protein: CASSDRGTETQYF
V gene: TRBV27; D gene: NA; J gene: TRBJ1-2; clone size: NA; CDR3 DNA: TGTGCCAGCAGTTTATCCCTGGACTCGTCTGCTAACTATGGCTACACCTTC; CDR3 protein: CASSLSLDSSANYGYTF
V gene: TRBV6-1; D gene: NA; J gene: TRBJ2-7; clone size: NA; CDR3 DNA: TGTGCCAGCAGTGAAGCTCGGCAGGGGCTCGAGCAGTACTTC; CDR3 protein: CASSEARQGLEQYF